Listed below are T cell receptor beta chains from one sample, sequenced in a study of Ad26.COV2.S vaccination and SARS-CoV-2 variants. TCRdb's table, derived via immunoSEQ multiplex PCR, lists solely in-frame clones and lacks some. The data hold around 450,000 clones, with over 75% observed a single time. The starting material was peripheral blood, obtained in a trial of Ad26.COV2.S vaccine versus placebo. These receptors were collected from a person aged 18-65 years who received the Ad26.COV2.S COVID-19 vaccine or a placebo. CDR3s include the opening cysteine and the closing phenylalanine or tryptophan. A D gene is named only where the DNA matches it firmly. Clone sizes are given selectively: once, few, many, or a class where the clone is expanded.

V	D	size	J	CDR3	DNA
TRBV2	NA	NA	TRBJ2-1	CASSKNQGFGGNEQFF	TGTGCCAGCAGTAAGAATCAGGGGTTCGGGGGTAATGAGCAGTTCTTC
TRBV28	TRBD2	NA	TRBJ2-1	CASNVAGVNEQFF	TGTGCCAGCAATGTAGCGGGAGTCAATGAGCAGTTCTTC
TRBV7-2	TRBD2	NA	TRBJ2-4	CASSLIGLAGNIQYF	TGTGCCAGCAGCTTAATAGGACTAGCTGGGAACATTCAGTACTTC
TRBV7-2	NA	NA	TRBJ1-3	CASSLDGTAAGNTIYF	TGTGCCAGCAGCTTAGATGGTACAGCTGCTGGAAACACCATATATTTT
TRBV7-2	NA	NA	TRBJ2-2	CASSWDVTTGELFF	TGTGCCAGCAGCTGGGACGTTACTACCGGGGAGCTGTTTTTT
TRBV5-4	TRBD2	NA	TRBJ2-1	CASSAGLAEYIYNEQFF	TGTGCCAGCAGCGCGGGACTAGCGGAATACATATACAATGAGCAGTTCTTC
TRBV11-2	NA	NA	TRBJ2-1	CASSLVPGVEQFF	TGTGCCAGCAGCTTAGTACCGGGAGTTGAGCAGTTCTTC
TRBV2	NA	NA	TRBJ1-6	CASSEVRVNNSPLHF	TGTGCCAGCAGTGAGGTCAGGGTGAATAATTCACCCCTCCACTTT
TRBV14	NA	NA	TRBJ2-3	CASSRQRSDTQYF	TGTGCCAGCAGCCGACAGAGGTCAGATACGCAGTATTTT
TRBV6-4	NA	NA	TRBJ2-1	CASSDSFQFSYNEQFF	TGTGCCAGCAGTGACTCTTTCCAGTTCTCCTACAATGAGCAGTTCTTC
TRBV2	NA	NA	TRBJ1-3	CASTEGRAGNTIYF	TGTGCCAGCACCGAGGGAAGGGCTGGAAACACCATATATTTT
TRBV9	NA	NA	TRBJ2-1	CASSPTSGSYNEQFF	TGTGCCAGCAGCCCCACCTCAGGGTCTTACAATGAGCAGTTCTTC
TRBV28	NA	NA	TRBJ1-2	CASRETATYGYTF	TGTGCCAGCAGAGAGACAGCGACCTATGGCTACACCTTC
TRBV6-2/TRBV6-3	NA	NA	TRBJ1-3	CASSRDTRSGNTIYF	TGTGCCAGCAGTCGGGACACCCGCTCTGGAAACACCATATATTTT
TRBV5-4	NA	few	TRBJ2-7	CASSPLGTPAIDEQYF	TGTGCCAGCAGCCCCCTCGGGACCCCGGCTATCGACGAGCAGTACTTC
TRBV7-9	NA	NA	TRBJ2-7	CASSTIARNSYEQYF	TGTGCCAGCAGCACAATCGCCAGGAACTCCTACGAGCAGTACTTC
TRBV7-8	NA	NA	TRBJ1-6	CASSLAISSYNSPLHF	TGTGCCAGCAGCTTAGCCATAAGTTCCTATAATTCACCCCTCCACTTT
TRBV5-6	TRBD1	NA	TRBJ2-7	CASSHPPDRAREQYF	TGTGCCAGCAGCCACCCCCCGGACAGGGCTCGGGAGCAGTACTTC
TRBV18	NA	NA	TRBJ1-4	CASSPQGYANEKLFF	TGTGCCAGCTCACCACAAGGTTATGCTAATGAAAAACTGTTTTTT
TRBV27	TRBD1	once	TRBJ1-1	CASNPTGGWTEAFF	TGTGCCAGCAACCCAACAGGGGGCTGGACTGAAGCTTTCTTT
TRBV4-1	NA	NA	TRBJ2-7	CASSQDLHRAGEQYF	TGCGCCAGCAGCCAAGATTTGCACAGGGCGGGAGAGCAGTACTTC
TRBV9	NA	few	TRBJ1-2	CASSVTRGSGYTF	TGTGCCAGCAGCGTAACGCGGGGTTCTGGCTACACCTTC